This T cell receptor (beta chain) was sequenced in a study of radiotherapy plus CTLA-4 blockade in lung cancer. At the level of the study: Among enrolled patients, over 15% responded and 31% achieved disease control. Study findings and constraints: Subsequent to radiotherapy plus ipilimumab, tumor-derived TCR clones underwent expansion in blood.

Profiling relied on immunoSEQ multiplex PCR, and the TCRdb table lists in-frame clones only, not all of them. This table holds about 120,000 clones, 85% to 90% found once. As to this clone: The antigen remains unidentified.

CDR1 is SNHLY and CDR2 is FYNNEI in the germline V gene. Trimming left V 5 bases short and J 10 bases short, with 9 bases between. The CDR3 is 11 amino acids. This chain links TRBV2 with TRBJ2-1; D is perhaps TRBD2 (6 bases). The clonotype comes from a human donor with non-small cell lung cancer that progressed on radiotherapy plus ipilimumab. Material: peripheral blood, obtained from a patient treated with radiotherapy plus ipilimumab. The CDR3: CASSSRGEQFF. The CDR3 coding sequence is TGTGCCAGCAGTTCACGGGGGGAGCAGTTCTTC.